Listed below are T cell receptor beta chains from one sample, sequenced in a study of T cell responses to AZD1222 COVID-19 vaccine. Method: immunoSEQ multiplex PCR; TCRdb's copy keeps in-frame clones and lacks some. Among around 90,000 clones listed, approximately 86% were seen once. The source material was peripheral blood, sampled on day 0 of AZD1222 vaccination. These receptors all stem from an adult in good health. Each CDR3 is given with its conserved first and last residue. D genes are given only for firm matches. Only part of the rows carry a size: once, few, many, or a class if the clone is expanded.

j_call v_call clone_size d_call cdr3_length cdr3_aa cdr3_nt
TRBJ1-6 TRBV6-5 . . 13 CASLRSYNSPLHF TGTGCCAGCCTGAGATCCTATAATTCACCCCTCCACTTT
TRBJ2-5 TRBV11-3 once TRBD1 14 CASSLLQGLETQYF TGTGCCAGCAGCCTCCTACAGGGGCTGGAGACCCAGTACTTC
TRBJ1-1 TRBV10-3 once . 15 CAISGVGGSGTEAFF TGTGCCATCAGCGGAGTAGGGGGGAGCGGGACTGAAGCTTTCTTT
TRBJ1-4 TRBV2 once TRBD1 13 CASNRGGNEKLFF TGTGCCAGCAACAGGGGGGGGAATGAAAAACTGTTTTTT
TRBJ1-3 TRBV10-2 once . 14 CASSESIPVNTIYF TGCGCCAGCAGTGAGTCGATTCCAGTAAACACCATATATTTT
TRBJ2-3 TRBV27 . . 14 CASSLGLPTDTQYF TGTGCCAGCAGTCTGGGACTGCCCACAGATACGCAGTATTTT
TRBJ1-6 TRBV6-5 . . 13 CASRLSYNSPLHF TGTGCCAGCAGGCTTTCCTATAATTCACCCCTCCACTTT
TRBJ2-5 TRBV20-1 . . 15 CSASCGKGGQETQYF TGCAGTGCTAGTTGCGGGAAGGGTGGGCAAGAGACCCAGTACTTC
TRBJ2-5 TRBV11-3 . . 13 CASSHDSQETQYF TGTGCCAGCAGCCATGACTCTCAAGAGACCCAGTACTTC
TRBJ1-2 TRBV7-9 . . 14 CASSPLTDNYGYTF TGTGCCAGCAGCCCCCTGACTGACAACTATGGCTACACCTTC
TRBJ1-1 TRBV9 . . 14 CASSVLTGRGEAFF TGTGCCAGCAGCGTTCTGACAGGCAGAGGGGAAGCTTTCTTT
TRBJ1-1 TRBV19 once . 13 CASSIVTGAGAFF TGTGCCAGTAGTATAGTTACGGGCGCTGGGGCTTTCTTT
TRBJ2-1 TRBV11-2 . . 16 CASSLGSGRGGGEQFF TGTGCCAGCAGCTTAGGGTCAGGCAGGGGTGGAGGTGAGCAGTTCTTC
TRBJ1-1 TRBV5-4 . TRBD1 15 CASSLGGTGGTEAFF TGTGCCAGCAGCTTGGGGGGGACAGGGGGTACTGAAGCTTTCTTT
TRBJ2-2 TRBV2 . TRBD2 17 CASREFLAGEGTGELFF TGTGCCAGCAGGGAATTCTTAGCGGGAGAGGGCACCGGGGAGCTGTTTTTT
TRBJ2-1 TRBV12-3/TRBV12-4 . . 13 CASSLGLEQSGFF TGTGCCAGCAGTTTAGGCCTCGAGCAGAGTGGGTTCTTC
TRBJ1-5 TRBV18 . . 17 CASSPPFVGDFNQPQHF TGTGCCAGCTCACCGCCTTTTGTGGGAGACTTTAATCAGCCCCAGCATTTT
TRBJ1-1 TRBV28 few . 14 CASSTRPMNTEAFF TGTGCCAGCAGTACCCGACCGATGAACACTGAAGCTTTCTTT